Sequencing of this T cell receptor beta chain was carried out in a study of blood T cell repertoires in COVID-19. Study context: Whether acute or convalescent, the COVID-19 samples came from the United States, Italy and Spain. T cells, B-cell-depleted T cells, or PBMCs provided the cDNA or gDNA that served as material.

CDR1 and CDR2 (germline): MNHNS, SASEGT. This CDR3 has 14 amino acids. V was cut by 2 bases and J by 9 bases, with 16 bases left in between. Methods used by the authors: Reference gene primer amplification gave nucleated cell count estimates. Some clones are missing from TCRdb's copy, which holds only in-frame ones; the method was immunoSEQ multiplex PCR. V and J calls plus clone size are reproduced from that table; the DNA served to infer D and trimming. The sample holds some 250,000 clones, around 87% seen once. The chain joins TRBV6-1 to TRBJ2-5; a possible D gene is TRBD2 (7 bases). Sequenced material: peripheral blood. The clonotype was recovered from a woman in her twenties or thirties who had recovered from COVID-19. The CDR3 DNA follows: TGTGCCAGCAGTGAAAGGGGGGGCGCTATTCCCCAGTACTTC. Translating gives CASSERGGAIPQYF.